These 22 T cell receptor beta chains were all obtained from the same sample, sequenced in a study of post-analysis software for immune sequencing data. Sequencing libraries made from TCR beta cDNA carried unique molecular identifiers. Using its own MiXCR run on the PCR reads, TCRdb lists one record per CDR3 protein. The data hold hundreds of thousands of distinct CDR3 sequences, with 36% observed a single time. Their antigens are not known. Findings and caveats of the study: The five TRBV segments detected at higher frequency in patients than in controls included TRBV5-6, TRBV5-1 and TRBV20-1.

Input material: blood. These receptors all come from a girl aged 5-17 years with multiple sclerosis.

The V call is TRBV12-3 or TRBV12-4, the J call TRBJ1-1, with D maybe TRBD1 (6 bases). Trimming took off 0 bases at V and 7 bases at J, with 12 bases between the two ends. This CDR3 is 14 amino acids long. Written as DNA, the CDR3 is TGTGCCAGCAGTTTAGCGCTTGGGACATTTGAAGCTTTCTTT. Its protein product is CASSLALGTFEAFF.

This chain joins TRBV7-9 and TRBJ1-4; D perhaps matches TRBD1 (5 bases). The CDR3 is made up of 15 amino acids. Germline CDR1 SEHNR, CDR2 FQNEAQ (reference sequence). V was pared by 2 bases and J by 5 bases, with 12 bases between. DNA of the CDR3: TGTGCCAGCAGCTTAAGCATTCGGGGGAATGAAAAACTGTTTTTT. Translating it yields CASSLSIRGNEKLFF.

This chain connects TRBV7-4 to TRBJ2-5, with 8 nucleotides matching TRBD1. The CDR3 is 16 residues long. Germline loops: CDR1 SGHVT, CDR2 SQSDAQ. V trimming: 5 bases; J trimming: 11 bases; junction bases outside the gene matches: 19. The CDR3 DNA follows: TGTGCCAGCAGCCAGGGGGCTAGCCGACAAGAAACGGGGCAGTACTTC. Protein: CASSQGASRQETGQYF. Full variable domain (rest looked up from reference TRBV7-4 and TRBJ2-5): GAGVSQSPRYKVAKRGRDVALRCDSISGHVTLYWYRQTLGQGSEVLTYSQSDAQRDKSGRPSGRFSAERPERSVSTLKIQRTEQGDSAVYLCASSQGASRQETGQYFGPGTRLLVL.

The rearrangement links TRBV11-1 to TRBJ2-1; D is ambiguous. This CDR3 contains 14 residues. CDR1 SGHAT and CDR2 FQDESV come from the germline V gene (reference sequence). The V gene lost 3 bases and the J gene lost 8 bases, with 14 bases spanning the gap. The CDR3 reads CASSLDGPLDEQFF. CDR3 coding DNA: TGTGCCAGCAGCTTGGATGGACCTCTCGATGAGCAGTTCTTC.

The V gene is TRBV7-2, the J gene TRBJ2-7; perhaps TRBD2 as D (5 bases). V was pared by 5 bases and J by 7 bases, with 9 bases between. This CDR3 spans 11 amino acids. Germline V gene sequence: CDR1 SGHTA, CDR2 FQGNSA. CDR3 sequence: CASSEQREQYF. CDR3 sequence (DNA): TGTGCCAGCAGCGAGCAGCGGGAGCAGTACTTC.

V gene TRBV20-1 combines with J gene TRBJ2-3, with 9 bases that match TRBD2. V gave up 6 bases and J gave up 3 bases; unmatched junction bases: 10. CDR1 and CDR2 from the germline V gene are DFQATT and SNEGSKA (reference sequence). The CDR3 length is 15 residues. CDR3 in amino acids: CSAPKGTSPTDTQYF. In DNA, the CDR3 is TGCAGTGCACCGAAGGGGACTAGCCCAACAGATACGCAGTATTTT.

Concerning this clonotype itself: A read error may explain this, as a much larger clone is one base away. The rearrangement uses TRBV5-1 and TRBJ2-3; D is perhaps TRBD2 (6 bases). Trimming stripped 3 bases from V and 5 bases from J, with 16 bases between. CDR1 and CDR2 (germline): SGHRS, YFSETQ. CDR3 length equals 15 residues. CDR3 DNA: TGCGCCAGCAGCTCGGCCACGGGACTGTTAGATACGCAGTATTTT. It encodes CASSSATGLLDTQYF.

This clonotype was detected ten times or more. The rearrangement uses TRBV6-6 and TRBJ2-1; 10 nucleotides agree with TRBD1. Looked up from germline, CDR1 is MNHNY and CDR2 is SVGAGI (reference sequence). V gave up 9 bases and J gave up 6 bases; unmatched junction bases: 2. The CDR3 runs 12 residues. For the CDR3, the DNA is TGTGCCAGTCGGACAGGGGGCAATGAGCAGTTCTTC. Its protein is CASRTGGNEQFF.

This clonotype occurred many times. The rearrangement links TRBV5-4 to TRBJ2-1, with 8 nucleotides matching TRBD1. This CDR3 is built from 16 residues. The V gene end was trimmed by 4 bases and the J gene end by 3 bases; junction bases not matched to a gene: 9. Germline assignment: CDR1 SGHNT and CDR2 YYREEE (reference sequence). Here the CDR3 DNA reads TGTGCCAGCAGCGTGGTTGGGACAGGCAACTACAATGAGCAGTTCTTC. It encodes CASSVVGTGNYNEQFF.

This clonotype was recorded at least ten times. This sequence joins TRBV5-1 and TRBJ2-1; D is undetermined. Trimming shortened V by 7 bases and J by 9 bases, and 14 bases separated the two germline ends. CDR1 and CDR2 (germline): SGHRS, YFSETQ. This CDR3 is built from 12 residues. CDR3 nucleotide sequence: TGCGCCAGCCGTGCTTGGGGTGGTGAGCAGTTCTTC. Translated: CASRAWGGEQFF.

This clonotype appeared a few times. The rearrangement joins TRBV5-5 to TRBJ1-5; D not certain. V was cut by 2 bases and J by 11 bases, with 20 bases left in between. CDR3 length equals 15 residues. Germline CDR1 and CDR2: SGHKS and YYEKEE (reference sequence). Here the CDR3 DNA reads TGTGCCAGCAGCTTAGGACCAGGAAGAAGTACGGCCCAGCATTTT. Translating it yields CASSLGPGRSTAQHF.

With regard to this clonotype: A single base separates this from a much larger clone, so it may be a read error. The chain joins TRBV7-9 to TRBJ2-5; D possibly matches TRBD1 or TRBD2 (5 bases each). The J call is uncertain, as TRBJ2-1 better fits the DNA end. Germline assignment: CDR1 SEHNR and CDR2 FQNEAQ (reference sequence). This CDR3 comprises 13 residues. CDR3 coding DNA: TGTGCCAGCAGGTGGGGGACCCAAGAGACCCAGTTCTTC. This encodes CASRWGTQETQFF.

The V and J genes are TRBV12-3 or TRBV12-4 and TRBJ1-1; D not certain. This CDR3 contains 14 residues. With 7 bases removed from V and 1 base from J, the gap between germline ends came to 13 bases. The CDR3 is CASNLRPPNTEAFF. The CDR3 DNA follows: TGTGCCAGCAATCTCAGGCCCCCGAACACTGAAGCTTTCTTT.

This chain uses TRBV20-1 with TRBJ2-1; D remains unclear. Between the trimmed V and J ends, which lost 5 bases and 7 bases, there was a span of 15 bases. The CDR3 consists of 13 residues. In germline, CDR1 is DFQATT, CDR2 SNEGSKA (reference sequence). The CDR3 DNA follows: TGCAGTGCTCTCGGGCCTCTTGTAAATGAGCAGTTCTTC. Its protein is CSALGPLVNEQFF.

This clonotype was picked up a small number of times. The CDR3 protein is CASSRAIPGAAENEQYF. The CDR3 coding sequence is TGTGCCAGCAGTAGAGCCATCCCGGGGGCAGCAGAGAATGAGCAGTACTTC. The chain is built from TRBV12-3 or TRBV12-4 and TRBJ2-5; D is tentatively TRBD1 or TRBD2 (6 bases each). The V end lost 5 bases, the J end lost 11 bases, and 30 bases lay between the germline ends. This CDR3 has 17 amino acids.

In this sample, this clonotype turned up many times. The rearrangement links TRBV11-2 to TRBJ2-5, with 15 positions matching TRBD2. Trimming took 7 bases from V and 7 from J; bases not matched to a gene: 10. The CDR3 loop spans 16 amino acids. The germline V gene has CDR1 SGHAT and CDR2 FQNNGV. The CDR3: CASTSGGLAGGRTQYF. The CDR3 DNA sequence: TGTGCCAGCACCTCTGGGGGACTAGCGGGAGGTCGGACCCAGTACTTC.

This clonotype was observed a handful of times. A clone one base away is much larger, so this may be a read error. The J gene is TRBJ2-1, the V gene TRBV6-5; 11 positions agree with TRBD2. The last part of the DNA fits TRBJ2-7 better; the J call may be wrong. The CDR3 length is 19 residues. Germline CDR1 is MNHEY and CDR2 is SVGAGI. The CDR3 region has the DNA TGTGCCAGCAGTTACGAGGCTAGCGGGAGGACACACTCCTACAATGAGCAGTACTTC. The encoded protein is CASSYEASGRTHSYNEQYF.

Regarding this clonotype: The junction departs from the called germline gene at one end, perhaps through a read error. The J gene is TRBJ2-1, the V gene TRBV6-5, with TRBD2 identical over 10 bases. CDR1 is MNHEY and CDR2 is SVGAGI in the germline V gene. CDR3 length: 19 residues. CDR3 residues: CASSYGASGGGNSCNEQFF. CDR3 nucleotide sequence: TGTGCCAGCAGTTACGGTGCCAGCGGGGGGGGAAATTCCTGCAATGAGCAGTTCTTC.

A few counts support this clonotype. V is TRBV29-1 and J is TRBJ1-1; 7 bases map to TRBD1. V was pared by 6 bases and J by 1 base, with 5 bases of the junction left unmatched. Germline-derived CDR1 and CDR2 are SQVTM and ANQGSEA. CDR3 length: 13 amino acids. The DNA for the CDR3 is TGCAGCGTGGACCACAGGGGGAACACTGAAGCTTTCTTT. It is translated as CSVDHRGNTEAFF.

As regards this clonotype: This may be a read error, as it is one base from a much larger clone. The chain uses TRBV20-1 and TRBJ1-1; D not certain. The germline V gene encodes CDR1 DFQATT and CDR2 SNEGSKA (reference sequence). Deletions cut 3 bases from V and 4 bases from J, with 12 bases between. The CDR3 loop spans 13 amino acids. The CDR3 coding sequence is TGCAGTGCTAGCAACGGGGTCGGCACTGAAGCTTTCTTT. It translates to CSASNGVGTEAFF.

The V call is TRBV20-1, the J call TRBJ2-1; D not resolved. The V end lost 4 bases, the J end lost 9 bases, and 13 bases lay between the germline ends. The CDR3 contains 12 residues. Looked up from germline, CDR1 is DFQATT and CDR2 is SNEGSKA (reference sequence). This chain's CDR3 is CSAIDKALEQFF. The CDR3 nucleotides read TGCAGTGCTATCGATAAAGCCCTTGAGCAGTTCTTC.

The chain combines TRBV29-1 with TRBJ1-4; D gene ambiguous. The V end lost 0 bases, the J end lost 5 bases, and 13 bases lay between the germline ends. Germline CDR1 SQVTM, CDR2 ANQGSEA. CDR3 length equals 15 residues. The CDR3 loop reads CSVEDVTNGNEKLFF. CDR3 sequence (DNA): TGCAGCGTTGAAGATGTCACTAATGGCAATGAAAAACTGTTTTTT.